Each of the 18 T cell receptor beta chains below was sequenced from the same sample in a study of T-cell memory formation after mild COVID-19. Via MiXCR, TCRdb re-called the 5' RACE reads, giving one row per CDR3 protein. This sample has over 120,000 distinct CDR3 sequences; roughly 24% occur once, and the top ten carry roughly a quarter. The sample comprised PBMCs or a T cell subset sorted from them (not recorded which). Receptors were obtained from an adult woman who had mild COVID-19 (a few samples of this study predate the infection). Cell type and time point are not known.

The chain has TRBV15 and TRBJ1-5; D ambiguous. V was clipped by 8 bases and J by 7 bases, with 9 bases between them. CDR1 is LNHNV and CDR2 is YYDKDF in the germline V gene (reference sequence). The CDR3 loop spans 11 amino acids. The CDR3 coding sequence is TGTGCCACCGAAAGTAGCCAGCCCCAGCATTTT. Translating gives CATESSQPQHF.

This clonotype has ten or more counts. The chain employs TRBV11-3 and TRBJ2-1; no firm D call. CDR1 and CDR2 from the germline V gene are SGHNT and YENEEA. This CDR3 is built from 11 residues. V was pared by 3 bases and J by 6 bases, with 3 bases between. The CDR3 reads CASSFGNEQFF. The CDR3 region has the DNA TGTGCCAGCAGCTTCGGCAATGAGCAGTTCTTC.

The count of this clonotype is one. The junction shows a germline mismatch at one end, possibly a read error. V is TRBV12-3 or TRBV12-4 and J is TRBJ2-5; 9 bases line up with TRBD1. This CDR3 region has 15 residues. CDR3 sequence reads: CATSGSGTGQETQYF. DNA for the CDR3: TGTGCCACCAGTGGTAGTGGGACAGGGCAAGAGACCCAGTACTTC.

The chain carries TRBV4-1 and TRBJ2-1, with TRBD2 matching 8 bases. Germline loops: CDR1 MGHRA, CDR2 YSYEKL. V lost 4 bases to trimming and J lost 7 bases; unmatched junction nucleotides: 9. This CDR3 region has 15 residues. The CDR3 bases are TGCGCCAGCAGCCCGACTAGCGCCCGGGGGAATGAGCAGTTCTTC. Translating it yields CASSPTSARGNEQFF.

This clonotype was observed a handful of times. This chain joins TRBV29-1 and TRBJ2-5; D gene ambiguous. V lost 1 base and J 0 bases, leaving 9 bases between the germline ends. In germline, CDR1 is SQVTM, CDR2 ANQGSEA. This CDR3 spans 14 amino acids. The DNA for the CDR3 is TGCAGCGTTGAAGTCCCGGGCGACCAAGAGACCCAGTACTTC. Translation: CSVEVPGDQETQYF.

This clonotype was picked up a small number of times. This chain joins TRBV9 and TRBJ2-1; D unclear. This CDR3 comprises 15 residues. The V and J ends lost 9 bases and 0 bases respectively, with 16 bases between them. Germline V gives CDR1 SGDLS, CDR2 YYNGEE. The chain's CDR3 is CAIGSERPSYNEQFF. The CDR3 DNA is TGTGCCATCGGATCGGAGCGCCCCTCCTACAATGAGCAGTTCTTC.

The chain combines TRBV21-1 with TRBJ2-1. TRBV21-1 is described as a pseudogene. CDR3 length: 12 amino acids. CDR3 coding DNA: TGTGCCAGCAGCAATGTACACGATGAGCAGTTCTTC. It translates to CASSNVHDEQFF.

The rearrangement links TRBV9 to TRBJ1-5; D unresolved. The germline V gene encodes CDR1 SGDLS and CDR2 YYNGEE. V lost 0 bases to trimming and J lost 2 bases, with 9 bases between them. The CDR3 covers 15 residues. The CDR3 region has the DNA TGTGCCAGCAGCGTAGGGAGTGAGGGCAATCAGCCCCAGCATTTT. It specifies CASSVGSEGNQPQHF.

The V gene is TRBV29-1, the J gene TRBJ1-1, with 7 bases lining up with TRBD1. The length of the CDR3 is 14 residues. V lost 6 bases to trimming and J lost 3 bases; unmatched junction nucleotides: 10. Germline CDR1 SQVTM, CDR2 ANQGSEA. The DNA for the CDR3 is TGCAGCGTGGACCAAGGGACAGAGGACACTGAAGCTTTCTTT. Protein sequence: CSVDQGTEDTEAFF. Combining the CDR3 with reference TRBV29-1 and TRBJ1-1 gives the whole variable domain SAVISQKPSRDICQRGTSLTIQCQVDSQVTMMFWYRQQPGQSLTLIATANQGSEATYESGFVIDKFPISRPNLTFSTLTVSNMSPEDSSIYLCSVDQGTEDTEAFFGQGTRLTVV.

V is TRBV6-1 and J is TRBJ1-5; 7 bases agree with TRBD1. Germline-derived CDR1 and CDR2 are MNHNS and SASEGT. This CDR3 comprises 14 residues. The V and J ends lost 2 bases and 7 bases, in that order; junction bases with no gene match: 5. Here the CDR3 reads CASSEIGGRQPQHF. CDR3 DNA sequence: TGTGCCAGCAGTGAAATAGGGGGCCGCCAGCCCCAGCATTTT.

The CDR3 spells CASSGGTSGSTDTQYF. As DNA, the CDR3 is TGTGCCAGCAGCGGGGGGACTAGCGGGAGCACAGATACGCAGTATTTT. V is TRBV9 and J is TRBJ2-3, with 12 bases aligning to TRBD2. Germline values: CDR1 SGDLS, CDR2 YYNGEE. The V gene end was trimmed by 3 bases and the J gene end by 0 bases; junction bases not matched to a gene: 2. The CDR3 has 16 amino acids.

This chain links TRBV15 with TRBJ2-2; 7 bases align to TRBD1. The CDR3 loop spans 17 amino acids. The germline gives CDR1 LNHNV, CDR2 YYDKDF (reference sequence). V trimming: 0 bases; J trimming: 0 bases; junction bases outside the gene matches: 4. The CDR3 coding sequence is TGTGCCACCAGCAGAGAAGCAGGGGGACCGAACACCGGGGAGCTGTTTTTT. Protein sequence: CATSREAGGPNTGELFF. The variable domain in full, completed from reference TRBV15 and TRBJ2-2, reads DAMVIQNPRYQVTQFGKPVTLSCSQTLNHNVMYWYQQKSSQAPKLLFHYYDKDFNNEADTPDNFQSRRPNTSFCFLDIRSPGLGDTAMYLCATSREAGGPNTGELFFGEGSRLTVL.

The DNA for the CDR3 is TGTGCCAGCAGTTACGCCGCGGAGCAGTTCTTC. Amino acids: CASSYAAEQFF. The chain links TRBV6-5 to TRBJ2-1; D uncertain. V shed 2 bases and J shed 10 bases, with 6 bases lying between them. The germline V gene encodes CDR1 MNHEY and CDR2 SVGAGI. The length of the CDR3 is 11 residues.

This rearrangement joins TRBV6-1 to TRBJ2-3; 14 bases fit TRBD2. Germline CDR1 and CDR2: MNHNS and SASEGT. Trimming removed 4 bases from V and 3 bases from J; junction bases left unmatched: 15. The CDR3 consists of 20 residues. The CDR3 DNA follows: TGTGCCAGCAGTGGACTAGCGGGAGGGCCGTACGGGTTCGGGACAGATACGCAGTATTTT. Its protein product is CASSGLAGGPYGFGTDTQYF.

V usage is TRBV5-6 and J usage is TRBJ1-1; TRBD1 aligns across 8 bases. Germline V gene data show CDR1 as SGHDT and CDR2 as YYEEEE. V gave up 4 bases and J gave up 7 bases; unmatched junction bases: 6. This CDR3 contains 13 residues. As DNA, the CDR3 is TGTGCCAGCAGCAGGACCGGGACAGGTGAAGCTTTCTTT. It translates to CASSRTGTGEAFF.

The CDR3 nucleotides are TGTGCCAGCAGAGAGGGTACTATAGGAGTTAGGAACACCGGGGAGCTGTTTTTT. Protein sequence: CASREGTIGVRNTGELFF. The chain combines TRBV7-8 with TRBJ2-2, with D possibly being TRBD2 (5 bases). Germline loops: CDR1 SGHVS, CDR2 FQNEAQ. V gave up 6 bases and J gave up 1 base, with 21 bases separating them. The CDR3 is 18 residues long.

The V call is TRBV4-1, the J call TRBJ2-7; possible D gene TRBD1, 5 bases. The germline CDR1 and CDR2 sequences are MGHRA and YSYEKL. The CDR3 contains 13 residues. V was shortened by 5 bases and J by 0 bases, with 8 bases between the two germline ends. The CDR3 bases are TGCGCCAGCAGCAAAGGACACTCCTACGAGCAGTACTTC. Its protein is CASSKGHSYEQYF.

V gene TRBV24-1 combines with J gene TRBJ1-4, with TRBD1 identical over 10 bases. J gave up 8 bases and V 4 bases, and 12 bases lay outside the gene matches. In germline, CDR1 is KGHDR, CDR2 SFDVKD. The CDR3 runs 17 residues. In DNA, the CDR3 is TGTGCCACCAGTGACCCCGGGACAGGGGCCGGAGGAGAAAAACTGTTTTTT. Amino acid sequence: CATSDPGTGAGGEKLFF.